A single T cell receptor beta chain is shown here with its context. When the RNA was reverse transcribed, random hexamers were used with an input of about 0.5 to 1 ug. TCRdb ran MiXCR on the immunoSEQ multiplex PCR reads and lists one entry per CDR3 protein. The sample has some 170,000 distinct CDR3 sequences; over 85% are singletons. Healthy donors served as age- and sex-matched controls. This record comes from a study of CD8 T cells in Susac syndrome. After removal of 6 bases from V and 3 bases from J, the junction contained 5 bases not matched to a gene. CDR3 length: 13 amino acids. The V gene's germline CDR1 is DFQATT and CDR2 SNEGSKA (reference sequence).

This clonotype originated in a human donor in good health. The chain links TRBV20-1 to TRBJ2-7; TRBD2 matches 10 bases. The sequenced material came from CD4+ T cells from PBMCs. The CDR3, as DNA: TGCAGTGCCTATAGCGGGGGGAGCTACGAGCAGTACTTC. It specifies CSAYSGGSYEQYF.